The source of this T cell receptor (beta chain) is a study of blood T cell repertoires in COVID-19. Study in general: Researchers got acute and convalescent COVID-19 samples from the United States, Italy and Spain.

Trimming at V came to 4 bases and at J to 12 bases, leaving 4 bases not matched to a gene. This CDR3 spans 12 amino acids. The germline V gene encodes CDR1 MNHEY and CDR2 SVGEGT. Original handling: Amplification from reference gene primers served as the basis for estimated nucleated cell counts. Using immunoSEQ multiplex PCR, the repertoire was profiled, and TCRdb retains in-frame clones only, with some absent. V and J calls and clone size follow that table, whereas D and trimming were derived from the DNA. Altogether about 150,000 clones are present, 84% being singletons, with the ten largest covering about 5.8%. Enrolled through a virtual design, the participants were between roughly 18 and 89 years of age and came from some 25 US areas. In the 2 weeks before study entry, exposed participants met a COVID-19 case, which was PCR-confirmed or clinician-diagnosed.

The clonotype originates from a woman aged 45-65 years who had been exposed to COVID-19. The chain couples TRBV6-2 or TRBV6-3 to TRBJ2-1; 9 bases are a match to TRBD2. The specimen was PBMCs or T cells enriched from blood (not recorded which). The CDR3 loop reads CASSWRLAAQFF. As DNA, the CDR3 is TGTGCCAGCAGTTGGAGACTAGCGGCGCAGTTCTTC.